These T cell receptor beta chains were read from a single sample in a study of OX40 agonist ivuxolimab in advanced cancers. Only in-frame clones appear in the TCRdb table, and some are missing; sequencing was by immunoSEQ multiplex PCR. The repertoire includes roughly 86,000 clones, 92% of them detected once, and around 2.8% sits in the top ten. The sample consisted of CD4+ or CD8+ T cells sorted from blood, taken in a trial of the OX40 agonist ivuxolimab. These receptors originate from an adult with an advanced solid tumor such as melanoma, head and neck, liver or kidney cancer. Both conserved end residues are part of each CDR3. The D gene is left open where the match is weak.

V gene	CDR3 length	D gene	J gene	CDR3 protein
TRBV2	14	NA	TRBJ1-2	CASSEGTVIYGYTF
TRBV18	14	NA	TRBJ1-1	CASSPFGVNTEAFF
TRBV7-9	13	NA	TRBJ2-6	CASSLGSSNVLTF
TRBV4-1	13	NA	TRBJ1-1	CASSQESQTEAFF
TRBV6-4	13	NA	TRBJ2-1	CASRRTVNNEQFF
TRBV7-8	16	TRBD1	TRBJ2-7	CASSQRGTGVTYQQYF
TRBV6-1	14	NA	TRBJ1-1	CASREQPLNTEAFF
TRBV29-1	14	NA	TRBJ1-3	CSVETLSRGNTIYF
TRBV30	13	NA	TRBJ1-3	CAWSQGTGNTIYF
TRBV28	12	NA	TRBJ1-2	CASSWTVAGYTF
TRBV7-9	18	TRBD1	TRBJ2-4	CASSGPATRGLDKNIQYF
TRBV30	12	NA	TRBJ1-2	CAWTELNYGYTF
TRBV28	17	TRBD1	TRBJ1-3	CASTDPTGGASENTIYF
TRBV28	14	NA	TRBJ1-2	CASSFSMTHTGYTF
TRBV6-1	16	NA	TRBJ1-1	CASSVLGGGSDTEAFF
TRBV30	12	NA	TRBJ1-4	CAGRDPGEKLFF
TRBV9	14	NA	TRBJ1-1	CASSLGIPGPEAFF
TRBV5-1	15	TRBD1	TRBJ2-7	CASSGGGTGSYEQYF
TRBV5-1	18	TRBD2	TRBJ2-7	CASSLGPPSSGSPLEQYF
TRBV28	15	NA	TRBJ1-4	CASSSRGWPNEKLFF
TRBV12-5	14	NA	TRBJ1-2	CASARRERDYGYTF
TRBV7-6	13	NA	TRBJ2-7	CASSLVGGYEQYF
TRBV6-5	11	NA	TRBJ1-2	CASRGGHGYTF
TRBV2	16	NA	TRBJ1-2	CASMRGSKKEVYGYTF
TRBV7-7	16	TRBD2	TRBJ2-5	CASSLGTAGGLETQYF
TRBV13	12	NA	TRBJ1-4	CASSLRNEKLFF
TRBV15	14	TRBD1	TRBJ2-3	CATSGGQGSDTQYF
TRBV7-2	17	NA	TRBJ1-6	CASSLRASSSYNSPLHF
TRBV20-1	10	NA	TRBJ1-2	CSAAGYGYTF
TRBV19	14	NA	TRBJ2-5	CASSIVGGQETQYF
TRBV5-1	17	NA	TRBJ2-7	CASSLMEGAAPLGEQYF
TRBV2	13	NA	TRBJ2-2	CASTGQYTGELFF
TRBV19	14	NA	TRBJ1-2	CASSPVPTVGGYTF
TRBV4-1	15	NA	TRBJ1-2	CASSPAVPRTYGYTF
TRBV27	14	NA	TRBJ1-1	CASSLKPLNTEAFF
TRBV7-9	16	NA	TRBJ2-3	CASSPGGTGRTDTQYF
TRBV5-1	13	NA	TRBJ2-5	CASSLAAQETQYF
TRBV6-1	14	NA	TRBJ1-2	CASSDGSLNYGYTF
TRBV12-5	17	TRBD1	TRBJ2-5	CASGLVWSWDSIETQYF
TRBV28	16	TRBD1	TRBJ1-1	CASNTLGGRDNTEAFF
TRBV5-1	13	NA	TRBJ1-1	CASSDGGGGEAFF
TRBV29-1	14	NA	TRBJ1-1	CSVARGTMNTEAFF
TRBV7-2	13	NA	TRBJ2-7	CASSFGTTYEQYF
TRBV19	12	NA	TRBJ2-5	CASSITGETQYF
TRBV5-6	19	TRBD1	TRBJ2-6	CASSLAVSRTGSGANVLTF
TRBV7-2	14	NA	TRBJ1-2	CASSLEGIDYGYTF
TRBV7-9	13	NA	TRBJ1-1	CASSSIFDTEAFF
TRBV7-2	14	TRBD2	TRBJ2-7	CASSRSGRGYEQYF
TRBV30	14	NA	TRBJ1-2	CAWTTPGAFWGYTF
TRBV19	14	NA	TRBJ1-5	CASSPGGGNQPQHF
TRBV30	13	NA	TRBJ1-5	CAWSVERGQPQHF
TRBV6-6	15	NA	TRBJ1-4	CASSYSTSTNEKLFF
TRBV27	14	TRBD1	TRBJ1-5	CASSYTGDYQPQHF
TRBV11-3	16	TRBD2	TRBJ2-2	CASSAQASGDTGELFF
TRBV19	16	NA	TRBJ2-5	CASSFPGPRYQETQYF
TRBV29-1	10	NA	TRBJ1-2	CSVVEGIHTF